Sequencing of this T cell receptor (beta chain) was carried out in a study of PD-1 blockade in classical Hodgkin lymphoma. Overall study results and limits: After ASCT, patients who started nivolumab under 1 year later were excluded.

A note on this clone: Its antigen remains unknown.

Clones were read by immunoSEQ multiplex PCR, and TCRdb kept only the in-frame ones, dropping some. The sample carries about 60,000 clones, about 89% recorded once. Noted time point: cycle 4 day 1 (C4D1), after 6 weeks of nivolumab. All patients relapsed after autologous stem cell transplantation, and brentuximab vedotin exposure varied. This sequence was found in a human donor with classical Hodgkin lymphoma. This specimen was peripheral blood mononuclear cells (PBMCs), taken before the fourth cycle of nivolumab.

CDR3 sequence (DNA): TGTGCCAGCAGCCGAAGAAGTGGAGGTATCGACAATGAGCAGTTCTTC. This sequence encodes CASSRRSGGIDNEQFF. The chain has TRBV7-8 and TRBJ2-1; the D gene is possibly TRBD2 (5 bases). The CDR3 loop spans 16 amino acids. V was trimmed by 5 bases and J by 5 bases, leaving 19 bases between them. CDR1 and CDR2 from the germline V gene are SGHVS and FQNEAQ.